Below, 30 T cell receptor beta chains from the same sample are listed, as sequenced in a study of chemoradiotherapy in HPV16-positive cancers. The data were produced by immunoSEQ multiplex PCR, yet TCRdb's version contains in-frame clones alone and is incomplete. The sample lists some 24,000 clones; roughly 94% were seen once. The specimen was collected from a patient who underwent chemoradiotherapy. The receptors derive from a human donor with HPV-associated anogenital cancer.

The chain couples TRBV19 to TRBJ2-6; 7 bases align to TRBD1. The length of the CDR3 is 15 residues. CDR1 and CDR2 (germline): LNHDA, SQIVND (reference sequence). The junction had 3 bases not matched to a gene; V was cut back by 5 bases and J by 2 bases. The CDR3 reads CASSPRGTGANVLTF. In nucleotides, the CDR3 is TGTGCCAGTAGTCCCAGGGGGACTGGGGCCAACGTCCTGACTTTC.

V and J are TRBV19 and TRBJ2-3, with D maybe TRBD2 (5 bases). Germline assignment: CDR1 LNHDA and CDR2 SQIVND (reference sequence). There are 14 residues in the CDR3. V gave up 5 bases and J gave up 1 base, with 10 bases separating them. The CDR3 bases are TGTGCCAGTAGTGACGGGAAGCGCACAGATACGCAGTATTTT. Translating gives CASSDGKRTDTQYF. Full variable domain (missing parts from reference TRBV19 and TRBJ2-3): DGGITQSPKYLFRKEGQNVTLSCEQNLNHDAMYWYRQDPGQGLRLIYYSQIVNDFQKGDIAEGYSVSREKKESFPLTVTSAQKNPTAFYLCASSDGKRTDTQYFGPGTRLTVL.

The CDR3 sequence is CASSPWTSIGELFF. CDR3 DNA: TGTGCCAGCAGCCCTTGGACGTCGATAGGAGAGCTGTTTTTT. The gene calls are TRBV11-2 and TRBJ2-2; D gene unclear. The V and J ends lost 5 bases and 11 bases respectively, with 18 bases between them. Germline loops: CDR1 SGHAT, CDR2 FQNNGV. CDR3 length: 14 amino acids.

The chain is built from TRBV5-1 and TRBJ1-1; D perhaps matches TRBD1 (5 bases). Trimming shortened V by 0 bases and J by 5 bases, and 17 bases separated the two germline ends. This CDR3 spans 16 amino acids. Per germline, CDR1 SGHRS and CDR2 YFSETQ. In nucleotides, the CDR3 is TGCGCCAGCAGCTTGGGTGTAGTGGGGACGGGAACTGAAGCTTTCTTT. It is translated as CASSLGVVGTGTEAFF.

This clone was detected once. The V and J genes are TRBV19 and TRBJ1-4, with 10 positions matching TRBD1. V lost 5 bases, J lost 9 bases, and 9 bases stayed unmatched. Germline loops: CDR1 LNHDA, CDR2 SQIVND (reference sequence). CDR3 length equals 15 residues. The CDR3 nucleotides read TGTGCCAGTAGTCCGTCCTGGGACAGGGGACAAAAACTGTTTTTT. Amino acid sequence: CASSPSWDRGQKLFF.

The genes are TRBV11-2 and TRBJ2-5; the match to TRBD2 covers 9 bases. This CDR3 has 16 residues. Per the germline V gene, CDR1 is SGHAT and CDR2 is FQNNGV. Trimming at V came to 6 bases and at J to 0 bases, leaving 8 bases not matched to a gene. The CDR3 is CASRLSAGGNQETQYF. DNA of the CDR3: TGTGCCAGCAGGTTATCCGCGGGGGGGAACCAAGAGACCCAGTACTTC. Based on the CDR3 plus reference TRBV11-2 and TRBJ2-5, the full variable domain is EAGVAQSPRYKIIEKRQSVAFWCNPISGHATLYWYQQILGQGPKLLIQFQNNGVVDDSQLPKDRFSAERLKGVDSTLKIQPAKLEDSAVYLCASRLSAGGNQETQYFGPGTRLLVL.

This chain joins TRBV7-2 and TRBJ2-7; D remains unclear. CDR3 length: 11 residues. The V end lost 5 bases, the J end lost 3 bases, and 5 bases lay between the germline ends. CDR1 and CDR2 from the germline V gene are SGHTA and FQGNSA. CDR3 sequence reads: CASSRGYEQYF. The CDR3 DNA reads TGTGCCAGCAGCCGTGGCTACGAGCAGTACTTC.

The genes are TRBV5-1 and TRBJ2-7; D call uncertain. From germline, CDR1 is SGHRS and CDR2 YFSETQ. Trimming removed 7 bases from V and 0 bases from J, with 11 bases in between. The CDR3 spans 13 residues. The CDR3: CASAEVSSYEQYF. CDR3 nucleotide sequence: TGCGCCAGCGCAGAAGTTAGCTCCTACGAGCAGTACTTC.

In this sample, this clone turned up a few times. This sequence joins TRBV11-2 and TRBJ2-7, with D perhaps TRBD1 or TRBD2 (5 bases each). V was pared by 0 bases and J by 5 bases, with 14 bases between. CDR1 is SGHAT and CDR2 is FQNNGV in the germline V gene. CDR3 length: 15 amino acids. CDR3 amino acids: CASSLDPGGNNEQYF. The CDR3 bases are TGTGCCAGCAGCTTAGATCCTGGGGGAAATAACGAGCAGTACTTC.

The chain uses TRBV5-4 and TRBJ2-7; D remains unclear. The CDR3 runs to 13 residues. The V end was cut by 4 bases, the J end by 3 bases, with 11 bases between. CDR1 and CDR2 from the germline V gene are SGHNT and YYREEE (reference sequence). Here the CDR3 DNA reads TGTGCCAGCAGCCGTTCCGGGTACTACGAGCAGTACTTC. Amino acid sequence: CASSRSGYYEQYF.

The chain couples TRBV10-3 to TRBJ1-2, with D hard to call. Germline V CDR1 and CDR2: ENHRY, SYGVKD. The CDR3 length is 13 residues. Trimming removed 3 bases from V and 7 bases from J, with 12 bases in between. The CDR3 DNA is TGTGCCATCAGTGACAAGGAAAGCCCTGGCTACACCTTC. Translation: CAISDKESPGYTF.

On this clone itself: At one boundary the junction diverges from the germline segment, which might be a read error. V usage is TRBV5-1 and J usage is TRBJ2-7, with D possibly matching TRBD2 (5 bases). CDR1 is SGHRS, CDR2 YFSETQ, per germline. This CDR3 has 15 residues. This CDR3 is CASSLSHDTSYERCF. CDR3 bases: TGCGCCAGCAGCTTGTCGCATGACACCTCCTACGAGCGGTGCTTC. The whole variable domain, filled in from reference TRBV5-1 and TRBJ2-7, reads KAGVTQTPRYLIKTRGQQVTLSCSPISGHRSVSWYQQTPGQGLQFLFEYFSETQRNKGNFPGRFSGRQFSNSRSEMNVSTLELGDSALYLCASSLSHDTSYERCFGPGTRLTVT.

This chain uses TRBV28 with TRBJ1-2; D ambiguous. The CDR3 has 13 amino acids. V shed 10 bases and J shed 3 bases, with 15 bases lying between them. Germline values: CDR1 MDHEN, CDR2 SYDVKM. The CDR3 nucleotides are TGTGCCATCAATACACCGACGGACTATGGCTACACCTTC. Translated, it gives CAINTPTDYGYTF.

The CDR3 bases are TGTGCCAGCAGCGCGGGGGGGGACGAACTAACTGAAGCTTTCTTT. Translated, it gives CASSAGGDELTEAFF. This chain connects TRBV5-4 to TRBJ1-1, with D maybe TRBD1 (5 bases). The CDR3 is 15 amino acids. V lost 4 bases to trimming and J lost 5 bases, with 18 bases between them. The germline gives CDR1 SGHNT, CDR2 YYREEE (reference sequence).

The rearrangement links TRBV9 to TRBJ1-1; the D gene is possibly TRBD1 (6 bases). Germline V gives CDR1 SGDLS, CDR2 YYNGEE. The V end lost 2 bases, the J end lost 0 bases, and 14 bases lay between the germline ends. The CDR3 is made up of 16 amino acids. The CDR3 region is CASSVGRTALNTEAFF. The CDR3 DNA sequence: TGTGCCAGCAGCGTCGGTCGGACAGCTTTGAACACTGAAGCTTTCTTT.

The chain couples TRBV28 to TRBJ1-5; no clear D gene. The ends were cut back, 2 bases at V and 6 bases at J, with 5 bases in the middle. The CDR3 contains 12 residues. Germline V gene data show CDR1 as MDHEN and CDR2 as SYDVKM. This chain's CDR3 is CASSLMGQPQHF. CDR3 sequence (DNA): TGTGCCAGCAGTTTAATGGGTCAGCCCCAGCATTTT.

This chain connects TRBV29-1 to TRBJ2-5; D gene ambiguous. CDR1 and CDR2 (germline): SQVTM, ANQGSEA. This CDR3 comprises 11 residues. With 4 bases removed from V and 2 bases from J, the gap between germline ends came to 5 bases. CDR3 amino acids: CSVGPQETQYF. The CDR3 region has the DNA TGCAGCGTTGGGCCGCAAGAGACCCAGTACTTC.

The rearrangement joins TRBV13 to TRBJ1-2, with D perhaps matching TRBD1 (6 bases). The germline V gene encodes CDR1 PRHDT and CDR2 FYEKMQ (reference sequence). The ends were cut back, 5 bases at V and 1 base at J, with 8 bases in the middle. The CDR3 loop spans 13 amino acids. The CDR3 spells CASSRDNNYGYTF. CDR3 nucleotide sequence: TGTGCCAGCAGCCGGGACAATAACTATGGCTACACCTTC.

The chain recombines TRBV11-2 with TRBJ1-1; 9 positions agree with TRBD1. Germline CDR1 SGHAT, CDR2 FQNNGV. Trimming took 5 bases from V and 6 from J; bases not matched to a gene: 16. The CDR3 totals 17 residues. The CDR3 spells CASSAGTGILAGAEAFF. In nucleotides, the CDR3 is TGTGCCAGCAGCGCGGGGACAGGGATATTAGCTGGGGCTGAAGCTTTCTTT.

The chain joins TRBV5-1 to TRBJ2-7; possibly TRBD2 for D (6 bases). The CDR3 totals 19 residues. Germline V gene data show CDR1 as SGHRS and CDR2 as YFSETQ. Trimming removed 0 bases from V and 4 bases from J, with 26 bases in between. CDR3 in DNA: TGCGCCAGCAGCTTGGGGGCGGAATCCCGGGGAGCGGGCTTATACGAGCAGTACTTC. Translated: CASSLGAESRGAGLYEQYF.

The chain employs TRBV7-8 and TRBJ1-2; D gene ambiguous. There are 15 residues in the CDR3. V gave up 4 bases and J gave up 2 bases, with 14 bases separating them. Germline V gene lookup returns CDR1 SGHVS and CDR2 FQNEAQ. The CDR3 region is CASSWRSSKNYGYTF. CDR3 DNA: TGTGCCAGCAGCTGGCGATCCTCGAAAAACTATGGCTACACCTTC.

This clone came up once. CDR3 residues: CAISEGTVVYGYTF. CDR3 nucleotide sequence: TGTGCCATCAGTGAGGGGACAGTTGTATATGGCTACACCTTC. The rearrangement links TRBV10-3 to TRBJ1-2, with 7 positions matching TRBD1. The V segment lost 2 bases and the J segment 5 bases; nucleotides outside the gene matches: 5. Germline CDR1 reads ENHRY; CDR2 reads SYGVKD. The CDR3 covers 14 residues.

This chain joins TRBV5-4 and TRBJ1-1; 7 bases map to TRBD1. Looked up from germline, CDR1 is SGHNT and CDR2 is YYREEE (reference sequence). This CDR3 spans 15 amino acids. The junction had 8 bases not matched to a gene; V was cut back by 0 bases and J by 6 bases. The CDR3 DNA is TGTGCCAGCAGCTTGGGGGGACAGCGGGGGGCTGAAGCTTTCTTT. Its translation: CASSLGGQRGAEAFF.

The CDR3 sequence is CASSEQGSYGYTF. The CDR3 DNA sequence: TGTGCCAGCAGTGAACAGGGAAGCTATGGCTACACCTTC. The chain couples TRBV6-4 to TRBJ1-2, with D possibly TRBD1 on 6 matching bases. This CDR3 region has 13 residues. In germline, CDR1 is MRHNA, CDR2 SNTAGT. Trimming pared 3 bases from V and 4 bases from J, leaving 9 bases between.

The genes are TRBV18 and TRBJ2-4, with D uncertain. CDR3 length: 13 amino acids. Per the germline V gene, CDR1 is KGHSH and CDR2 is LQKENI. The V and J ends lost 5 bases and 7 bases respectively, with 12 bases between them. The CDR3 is CASSNAEHNIQYF. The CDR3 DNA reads TGTGCCAGCTCAAACGCGGAACACAACATTCAGTACTTC.

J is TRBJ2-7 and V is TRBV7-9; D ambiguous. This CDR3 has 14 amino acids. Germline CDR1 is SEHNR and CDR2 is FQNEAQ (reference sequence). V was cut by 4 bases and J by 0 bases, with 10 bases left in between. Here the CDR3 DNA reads TGTGCCAGCAGCTCACTGGGCTCCTCCTACGAGCAGTACTTC. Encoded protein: CASSSLGSSYEQYF.

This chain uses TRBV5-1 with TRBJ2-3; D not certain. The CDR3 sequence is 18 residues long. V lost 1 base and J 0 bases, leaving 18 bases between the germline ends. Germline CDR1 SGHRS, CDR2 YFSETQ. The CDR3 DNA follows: TGCGCCAGCAGCTTGTTGGGCTTGGCGGCCTCTAGCACAGATACGCAGTATTTT. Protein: CASSLLGLAASSTDTQYF.

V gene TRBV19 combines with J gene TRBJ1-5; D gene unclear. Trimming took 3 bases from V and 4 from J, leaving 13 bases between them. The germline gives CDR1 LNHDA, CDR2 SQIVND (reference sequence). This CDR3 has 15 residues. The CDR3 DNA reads TGTGCCAGTAGTATCTTAGGATCTTATAATCAGCCCCAGCATTTT. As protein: CASSILGSYNQPQHF.

The CDR3 loop is CASRVDGPVYGYTF. Here the CDR3 DNA reads TGTGCCAGCAGGGTCGATGGACCTGTCTATGGCTACACCTTC. The chain combines TRBV2 with TRBJ1-2, with D hard to call. CDR1 is SNHLY, CDR2 FYNNEI, per germline. V was shortened by 6 bases and J by 4 bases, with 15 bases between the two germline ends. The CDR3 runs to 14 residues.

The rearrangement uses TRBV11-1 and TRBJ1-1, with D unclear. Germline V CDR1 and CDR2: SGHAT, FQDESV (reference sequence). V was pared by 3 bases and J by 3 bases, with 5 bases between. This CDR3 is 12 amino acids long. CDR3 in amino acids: CASSFVDTEAFF. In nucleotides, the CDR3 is TGTGCCAGCAGCTTCGTGGACACTGAAGCTTTCTTT. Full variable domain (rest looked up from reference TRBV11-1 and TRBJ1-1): EAEVAQSPRYKITEKSQAVAFWCDPISGHATLYWYRQILGQGPELLVQFQDESVVDDSQLPKDRFSAERLKGVDSTLKIQPAELGDSAMYLCASSFVDTEAFFGQGTRLTVV.